This TCR beta chain was observed in a study of T cells expressing NK-cell markers. Each CDR3 protein gets one entry in TCRdb, which reprocessed the 5' RACE reads and gives no DNA. Its clone listing holds over 250,000 distinct CDR3 sequences. Study outcomes and limitations: Expanded NKG2C+ T cell clones were not confirmed as HCMV-specific. Of CD8+ T cells, about 1.0-7.5% belonged to dominant NKG2C+ clonotypes in roughly six donors. Several donors likewise had their CD3+CD56-NKG2C+ fraction led by these clonotypes.

Concerning this clonotype: The antigen remains undetermined.

CDR1 and CDR2 (germline): SGHTA, FQGNSA. This CDR3 region has 14 residues. This chain joins TRBV7-2 and TRBJ1-5; as DNA is missing, the TRBD1 call by TCRdb cannot be tested. What was sequenced was blood T cells: a sorted CD56 or NKG2C T cell subset, CD4+ or CD8+ T cells, or bulk PBMC T cells (not recorded which). This clonotype was sampled from a woman between 18 and 69 years old in good health. CDR3 sequence: CASRSTGTLQPQHF.